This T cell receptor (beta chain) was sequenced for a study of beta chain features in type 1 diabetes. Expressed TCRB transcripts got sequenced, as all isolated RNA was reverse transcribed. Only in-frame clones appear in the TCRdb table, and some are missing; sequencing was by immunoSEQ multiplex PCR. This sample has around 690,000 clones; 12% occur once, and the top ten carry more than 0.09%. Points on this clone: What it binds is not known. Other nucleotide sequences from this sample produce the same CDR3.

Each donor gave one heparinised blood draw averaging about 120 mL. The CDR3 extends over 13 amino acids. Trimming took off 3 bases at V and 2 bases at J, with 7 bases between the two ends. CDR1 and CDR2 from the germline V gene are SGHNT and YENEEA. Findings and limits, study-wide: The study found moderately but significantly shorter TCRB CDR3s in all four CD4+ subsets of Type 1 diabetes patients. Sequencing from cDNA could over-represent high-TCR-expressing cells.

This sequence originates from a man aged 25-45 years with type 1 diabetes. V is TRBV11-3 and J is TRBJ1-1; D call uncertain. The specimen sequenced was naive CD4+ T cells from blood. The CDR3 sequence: CASSFNRNTEAFF. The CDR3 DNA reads TGTGCCAGCAGCTTTAACAGAAACACTGAAGCTTTCTTT.